These 5 T cell receptor beta chains were all obtained from the same sample, sequenced in a study of control samples from healthy donors and cancer patients. The assay was immunoSEQ multiplex PCR, and TCRdb's table has in-frame clones only and misses some. In the table there are around 150,000 clones, around 90% of which are singletons. The sample consisted of blood. Receptors originate from a man aged 30 to 39 in good health.

The chain has TRBV5-6 and TRBJ2-7; TRBD1 is a possible D gene (7 bases). The CDR3 extends over 14 amino acids. Trimming stripped 4 bases from V and 5 bases from J, with 16 bases between. The V gene's germline CDR1 is SGHDT and CDR2 YYEEEE. The CDR3 spells CASSTRGRRDEQYF. DNA of the CDR3: TGTGCCAGCAGCACGAGGGGGCGGAGGGACGAGCAGTACTTC. Variable domain in full (rest from reference TRBV5-6 and TRBJ2-7): DAGVTQSPTHLIKTRGQQVTLRCSPKSGHDTVSWYQQALGQGPQFIFQYYEEEERQRGNFPDRFSGHQFPNYSSELNVNALLLGDSALYLCASSTRGRRDEQYFGPGTRLTVT.

The V and J genes are TRBV11-3 and TRBJ2-5; D possibly corresponds to TRBD1 (6 bases). The CDR3 contains 17 residues. With 3 bases removed from V and 5 bases from J, the gap between germline ends came to 22 bases. Germline CDR1 reads SGHNT; CDR2 reads YENEEA. As DNA, the CDR3 is TGTGCCAGCAGCTTGGGATTACAGGGTCGAGAGGGGGAGACCCAGTACTTC. Residues: CASSLGLQGREGETQYF.

The sample holds a few counts of this clone. The genes are TRBV27 and TRBJ1-1, with 9 bases identical to TRBD1. This CDR3 has 15 residues. The trim removed 3 bases at V and 1 base at J, leaving 3 bases unmatched. The germline V gene has CDR1 MNHEY and CDR2 SMNVEV (reference sequence). The CDR3 coding sequence is TGTGCCAGCAGTTTCATGGACAGGGGGAACACTGAAGCTTTCTTT. Amino acid sequence: CASSFMDRGNTEAFF.

J is TRBJ1-6 and V is TRBV15; 7 nucleotides match TRBD1. CDR1 and CDR2 from the germline V gene are LNHNV and YYDKDF (reference sequence). The length of the CDR3 is 17 residues. Unmatched junction bases numbered 8, after V lost 0 bases and J lost 6 bases. This CDR3 reads CATSRDIGSGGNSPLHF. CDR3 DNA sequence: TGTGCCACCAGCAGAGATATCGGATCAGGGGGTAATTCACCCCTCCACTTT. Variable domain in full (rest from reference TRBV15 and TRBJ1-6): DAMVIQNPRYQVTQFGKPVTLSCSQTLNHNVMYWYQQKSSQAPKLLFHYYDKDFNNEADTPDNFQSRRPNTSFCFLDIRSPGLGDTAMYLCATSRDIGSGGNSPLHFGNGTRLTVT.

This sequence joins TRBV30 and TRBJ2-1; 8 positions match TRBD2. Per germline, CDR1 GTSNPN and CDR2 SVGIG (reference sequence). The CDR3 extends over 17 amino acids. The trim removed 3 bases at V and 1 base at J, leaving 11 bases unmatched. In nucleotides, the CDR3 is TGTGCCTGGAGAGCGGTAGCGGGAATATTGTCCTACAATGAGCAGTTCTTC. Translated, it gives CAWRAVAGILSYNEQFF.